These 2 T cell receptor beta chains were all obtained from the same sample, sequenced in a study of shared clonotypes between healthy human individuals (dated by TCRdb to 2020 to 2021). The library was prepared using the immunoSEQ multiplex PCR assay. Imported from immuneACCESS, the table was reduced by TCRdb to in-frame sequences with V and J called. These copies leave out some clones; in studies compared against another copy, an unresolved V gene accounts for under half, and the cause of the remainder is not known. Recorded for this sample are some 550,000 clones; almost 97% of them occurred a single time. The ten most abundant clones make up less than 0.065% of the sample. The specimen was naive CD4+ T cells sorted from blood. What this sample's cell subset or site label stands for: CD45RA+ positively selected. The source is a woman in her thirties in good health.

The chain uses TRBV7-9 and TRBJ2-7, with 12 bases identical to TRBD2. CDR1 is SEHNR and CDR2 is FQNEAQ in the germline V gene (reference sequence). The V and J ends lost 6 bases and 4 bases, in that order; junction bases with no gene match: 13. This CDR3 region has 17 residues. The CDR3 region has the DNA TGTGCCAGCAGGAGCGGGCTAGCGGGAGGGTTAACTTACGAGCAGTACTTC. It translates to CASRSGLAGGLTYEQYF.

The chain carries TRBV21-1 and TRBJ2-3; the table's TRBD2 call for D was not verified on the DNA. TRBV21-1 is annotated as a pseudogene. The CDR3 has 13 residues. This chain's CDR3 is CASLGGSTDTQYF. CDR3 in DNA: TGTGCCAGCTTGGGGGGGAGCACAGATACGCAGTATTTT.